This TCR beta chain was retrieved from a study of ipilimumab plus nivolumab after autologous stem cell transplantation. Study in general: Median doses per patient: four to six ipilimumab, under 10 nivolumab.

Checkpoint therapy with ipilimumab 1 mg/kg began 14 to 28 days after transplant. The assay was immunoSEQ multiplex PCR, and TCRdb's table has in-frame clones only and misses some. The table records tens of thousands of clones, around 93% of them present only once. The V end was cut by 6 bases, the J end by 6 bases, with 18 bases between. CDR1 is SNHLY, CDR2 FYNNEI, per germline. The CDR3 runs to 14 residues. The chain combines TRBV2 with TRBJ2-7; D could derive from TRBD1 or TRBD2 (5 bases each). This TCR was sampled from a male donor with multiple myeloma. Sequenced here: PBMCs, sampled in a trial of ipilimumab plus nivolumab as post-transplant consolidation. CDR3: CASRRGTPGGEQYF. As DNA, the CDR3 is TGTGCCAGCAGGAGGGGCACCCCTGGGGGCGAGCAGTACTTC. Full variable domain (rest looked up from reference TRBV2 and TRBJ2-7): EPEVTQTPSHQVTQMGQEVILRCVPISNHLYFYWYRQILGQKVEFLVSFYNNEISEKSEIFDDQFSVERPDGSNFTLKIRSTKLEDSAMYFCASRRGTPGGEQYFGPGTRLTVT.